These T cell receptor beta chains were read from a single sample in a study of immune reconstitution after stem cell transplant in scleroderma. TCRdb re-analysed the RT-PCR reads in MiXCR, keeping a single row per CDR3 protein. Of about 2,000 distinct CDR3 sequences listed, around 16% are singletons. Sample collection occurred before or after autologous hematopoietic stem cell transplantation (not recorded which). The receptor source for this set is a female donor with systemic sclerosis. Each CDR3 is given with its conserved first and last residue. D genes are given only for firm matches. Clone size, where shown, is once, few, many, or a class for clones that have expanded.

TRBJ2-7	.	.	15	TRBV4-2	TGTGCCAGCAGCCCCCGGGACGGTCATATAGACGAGCAGTACTTC	CASSPRDGHIDEQYF
TRBJ2-1	few	TRBD2	15	TRBV7-2	TGTGCCAGCAGCCACAGGACTAGCGGGAGCGGTGAGCAGTTCTTC	CASSHRTSGSGEQFF
TRBJ2-1	medium-sized	TRBD2	15	TRBV7-7	TGTGCCAGCAGCCCCGGACTAGCCGCCTACAATGAGCAGTTCTTC	CASSPGLAAYNEQFF
TRBJ2-7	medium-sized	.	15	TRBV5-1	TGCGCCAGCAGCAGTACACAAAGAGCCTCCTACGAGCAGTACTTC	CASSSTQRASYEQYF
TRBJ2-4	few	.	17	TRBV6-2/TRBV6-3	TGTGCCAGCGGGATCCCGCTGGGGGGGGCCGACAAAAACATTCAGTACTTC	CASGIPLGGADKNIQYF
TRBJ1-2	medium-sized	.	13	TRBV7-2	TGTGCCAGCAGCTTAGAAGAGAACTATGGCTACACCTTC	CASSLEENYGYTF
TRBJ2-6	.	.	14	TRBV19	TGTGCCAGTAGTAAACTGACTGGGGCCAACGTCCTGACTTTC	CASSKLTGANVLTF
TRBJ1-2	.	.	16	TRBV20-1	TGCAGTGCTAGAGATATCCCTACCCCGCAGCTTAGTGGCTACACCTTC	CSARDIPTPQLSGYTF
TRBJ2-3	few	.	15	TRBV28	TGTGCCAGCAGTCCAGGGGTATCTAGCACAGATACGCAGTATTTT	CASSPGVSSTDTQYF
TRBJ2-3	.	.	16	TRBV7-9	TGTGCCAGCAGCGCCATCTTACAGATAGACACAGATACGCAGTATTTT	CASSAILQIDTDTQYF
TRBJ2-5	medium-sized	.	12	TRBV12-3/TRBV12-4	TGTGCCAGCAGTTTTGGAACTCTGGCCCAGTACTTC	CASSFGTLAQYF
TRBJ2-1	few	.	14	TRBV29-1	TGCAGCGTTGCTAGGACGAACATGGGAAATGAGCAGTTCTTC	CSVARTNMGNEQFF
TRBJ2-2	.	.	12	TRBV7-8	TGTGCCAGCAAACACCGGGGCGGGGAGCTGTTTTTT	CASKHRGGELFF
TRBJ2-7	medium-sized	TRBD2	12	TRBV27	TGTGCCAGGCGGGGGGCGGTCTACGAGCAGTACTTC	CARRGAVYEQYF
TRBJ1-1	few	.	14	TRBV7-2	TGTGCCAGCAGCCTTAGCTCAGGGAACACTGAAGCTTTCTTT	CASSLSSGNTEAFF
TRBJ1-1	medium-sized	.	14	TRBV2	TGTGCCAGCAACGACGAGGGAGGGTTCCCTGAAGCTTTCTTT	CASNDEGGFPEAFF
TRBJ1-1	.	.	12	TRBV29-1	TGCAGCGTTGAGGGGAGGGACACTGAAGCTTTCTTT	CSVEGRDTEAFF
TRBJ2-1	large	TRBD2	17	TRBV20-1	TGCAGTGCCTCGGTCCCGGGACTAGCGGGAGGGATGAATGAGCAGTTCTTC	CSASVPGLAGGMNEQFF
TRBJ1-6	medium-sized	.	13	TRBV7-2	TGTGCCAGCAGCTTAGCGGCTTATTCACCCCTCCACTTT	CASSLAAYSPLHF
TRBJ1-1	few	.	12	TRBV5-6	TGTGCCAGCAGCCTACGGGGCACTGAAGCTTTCTTT	CASSLRGTEAFF
TRBJ2-5	few	.	13	TRBV21-1	TGTGCCAGCAGCAAGGACTGGCCCCAGACCCAGTACTTC	CASSKDWPQTQYF
TRBJ2-5	.	TRBD1	14	TRBV6-4	TGTGCCAGCAGTGACAGGGGGCATCAAGAGACCCAGTACTTC	CASSDRGHQETQYF
TRBJ2-2	medium-sized	.	14	TRBV7-3	TGTGCCAGCAGCCTCGACAGCTGGACCGGGGAGCTGTTTTTT	CASSLDSWTGELFF
TRBJ1-5	.	.	11	TRBV20-1	TGCAGTGCTACACAGGGTGGGCCCCAGCATTTT	CSATQGGPQHF
TRBJ2-6	large	.	17	TRBV10-2	TGCGCCAGCAGTGAGTTCAACAGGGCCTCTGGGGCCAACGTCCTGACTTTC	CASSEFNRASGANVLTF
TRBJ2-1	medium-sized	TRBD2	15	TRBV20-1	TGCAGTCCGCGAAAGGGACTAGCGGGGAGAAATGAGCAGTTCTTC	CSPRKGLAGRNEQFF
TRBJ1-3	.	.	15	TRBV4-3	TGCGCCAGCAGCCAAGGAGGGCAGGGCGGAAACACCATATATTTT	CASSQGGQGGNTIYF
TRBJ2-7	.	.	17	TRBV6-2/TRBV6-3	TGTGCCAGCAGTTCCGATGAGGACGGGTCATTCTTCGACGAGCAGTACTTC	CASSSDEDGSFFDEQYF
TRBJ2-7	.	.	15	TRBV2	TGTGCCAGCAGTGGGCTGCAGGGTACGCCCTACGAGCAGTACTTC	CASSGLQGTPYEQYF
TRBJ1-2	many	.	12	TRBV15	TGTGCCACCAGCAGAGATTACTATGGCTACACCTTC	CATSRDYYGYTF